This T cell receptor beta chain was documented in a study of T cell repertoires in cytomegalovirus infection. For the study at large: HLA-B-restricted CMV epitopes that are well studied were used alongside recently identified HLA-C-restricted ones.

MiXCR was run by TCRdb on the reads, yielding one entry per CDR3 protein. Altogether around 300,000 distinct CDR3 sequences are present, 20% to 25% being singletons, with the ten largest covering about 14%. This clonotype was seen at least ten times. Its specificity is not known. V was clipped by 1 base and J by 5 bases, with 14 bases between them. The V gene's germline CDR1 is SGHTA and CDR2 FQGNSA. The CDR3 loop spans 15 amino acids. The specimen comprised cultured PBMCs, sampled from culture after CMV antigen stimulation. This TCR was recovered from a human donor in good health (CMV status not recorded). Some clones in this sample may be carry-over from other donors' samples. The rearrangement joins TRBV7-2 to TRBJ1-2; tentatively, D is TRBD1 (5 bases). The chain's CDR3 is CASSLDSQEIYGYTF. CDR3 nucleotide sequence: TGTGCCAGCAGCTTAGACTCACAGGAGATTTATGGCTACACCTTC. The full variable domain, its missing parts supplied by reference TRBV7-2 and TRBJ1-2, is GAGVSQSPSNKVTEKGKDVELRCDPISGHTALYWYRQSLGQGLEFLIYFQGNSAPDKSGLPSDRFSAERTGGSVSTLTIQRTQQEDSAVYLCASSLDSQEIYGYTFGSGTRLTVV.